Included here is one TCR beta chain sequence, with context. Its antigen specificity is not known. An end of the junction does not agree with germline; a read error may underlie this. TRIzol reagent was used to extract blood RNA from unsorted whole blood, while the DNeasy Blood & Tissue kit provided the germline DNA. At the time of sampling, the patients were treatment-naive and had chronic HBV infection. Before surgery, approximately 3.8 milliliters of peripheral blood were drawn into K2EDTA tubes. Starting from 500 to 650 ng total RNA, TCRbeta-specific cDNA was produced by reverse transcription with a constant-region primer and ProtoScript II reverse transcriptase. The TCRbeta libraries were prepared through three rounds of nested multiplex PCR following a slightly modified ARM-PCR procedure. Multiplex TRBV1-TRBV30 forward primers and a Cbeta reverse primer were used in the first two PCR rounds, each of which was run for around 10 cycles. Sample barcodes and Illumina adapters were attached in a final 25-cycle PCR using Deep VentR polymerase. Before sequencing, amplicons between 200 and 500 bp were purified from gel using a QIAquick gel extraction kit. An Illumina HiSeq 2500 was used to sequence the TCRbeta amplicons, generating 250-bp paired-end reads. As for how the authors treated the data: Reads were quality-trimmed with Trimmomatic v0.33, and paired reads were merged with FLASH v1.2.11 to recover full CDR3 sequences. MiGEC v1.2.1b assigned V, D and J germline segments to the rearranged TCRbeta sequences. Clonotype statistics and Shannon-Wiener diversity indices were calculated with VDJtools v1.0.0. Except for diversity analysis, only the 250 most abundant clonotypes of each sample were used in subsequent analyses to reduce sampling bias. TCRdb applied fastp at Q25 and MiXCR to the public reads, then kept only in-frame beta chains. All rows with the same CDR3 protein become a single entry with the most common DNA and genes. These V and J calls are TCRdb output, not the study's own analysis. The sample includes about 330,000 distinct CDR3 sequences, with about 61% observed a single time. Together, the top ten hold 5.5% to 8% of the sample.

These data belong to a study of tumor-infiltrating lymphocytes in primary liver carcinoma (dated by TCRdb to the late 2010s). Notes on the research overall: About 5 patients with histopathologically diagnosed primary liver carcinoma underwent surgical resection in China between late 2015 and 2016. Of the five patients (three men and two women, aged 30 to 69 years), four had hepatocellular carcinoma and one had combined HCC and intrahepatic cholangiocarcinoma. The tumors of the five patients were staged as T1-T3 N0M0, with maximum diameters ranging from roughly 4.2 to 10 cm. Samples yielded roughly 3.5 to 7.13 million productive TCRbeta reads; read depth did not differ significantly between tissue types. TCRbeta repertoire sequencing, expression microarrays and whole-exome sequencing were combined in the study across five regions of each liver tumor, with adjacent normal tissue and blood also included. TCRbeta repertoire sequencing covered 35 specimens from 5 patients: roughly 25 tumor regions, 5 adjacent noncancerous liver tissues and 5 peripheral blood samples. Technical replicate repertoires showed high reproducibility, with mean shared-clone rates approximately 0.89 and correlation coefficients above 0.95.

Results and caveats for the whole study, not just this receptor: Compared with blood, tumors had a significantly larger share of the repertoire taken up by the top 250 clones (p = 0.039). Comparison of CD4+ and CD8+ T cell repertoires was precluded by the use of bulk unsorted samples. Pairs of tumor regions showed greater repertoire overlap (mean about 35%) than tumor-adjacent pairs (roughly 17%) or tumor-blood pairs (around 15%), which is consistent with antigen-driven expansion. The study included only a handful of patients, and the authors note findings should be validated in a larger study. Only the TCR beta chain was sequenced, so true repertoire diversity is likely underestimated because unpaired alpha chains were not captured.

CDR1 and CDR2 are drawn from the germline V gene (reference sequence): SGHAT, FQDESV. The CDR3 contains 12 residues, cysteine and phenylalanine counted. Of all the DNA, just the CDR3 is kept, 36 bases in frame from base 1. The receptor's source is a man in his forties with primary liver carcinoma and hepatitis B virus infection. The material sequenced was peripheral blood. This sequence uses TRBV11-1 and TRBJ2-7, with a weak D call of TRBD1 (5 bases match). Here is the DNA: TGTGCCAGCAGCTCTGACAGCTACGAGCTGTACTTC. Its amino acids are CASSSDSYELYF. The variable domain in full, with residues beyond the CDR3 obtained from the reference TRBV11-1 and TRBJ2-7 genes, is EAEVAQSPRYKITEKSQAVAFWCDPISGHATLYWYRQILGQGPELLVQFQDESVVDDSQLPKDRFSAERLKGVDSTLKIQPAELGDSAMYLCASSSDSYELYFGPGTRLTVT.